The table lists the clone carrying this T cell receptor beta chain with many counts. The source of the sample is a study of identical twins. TCRdb re-called the 5' RACE reads with MiXCR, one entry per CDR3 protein. There are about 720,000 distinct CDR3 sequences in the sample; under 9% occur only once, and approximately 0.89% lies in the top ten. The CDR3 is 14 residues long. V was clipped by 9 bases and J by 3 bases; unmatched bases: 6. Per germline, CDR1 KGHDR and CDR2 SFDVKD. This same sample was also taken into another study, of yellow fever vaccine responses in identical twins. That paper states: It has been reported that, in twins, the vaccine T cell response seemed partly convergent and partly personalized.

The chain combines TRBV24-1 with TRBJ2-2; 7 nucleotides match TRBD2. What was sequenced was PBMCs. The sequence was obtained from a young woman in good health. CDR3 nucleotide sequence: TGTGCCACCCGGCGGGCGGGAGACACCGGGGAGCTGTTTTTT. This codes for CATRRAGDTGELFF.